These T cell receptor beta chains were read from a single sample in a study of shared clonotypes between healthy human individuals. This table comes from immunoSEQ multiplex PCR, and its TCRdb copy is limited to in-frame clones, with some not included. The table records 2 million to 2.5 million clones, 85% to 95% of them present only once. Sequencing used naive CD4+ T cells sorted from blood. These receptor sequences come from a man younger than 35 in good health. The CDR3 runs from the conserved cysteine through the conserved F or W. A D gene is named only where the DNA matches it firmly. Size is stated for part of the rows, as once, few or many counts, or as a class when the clone is expanded.

clone_size j_call d_call v_call cdr3_aa cdr3_nt
. TRBJ1-3 . TRBV6-1 CASSNLSGRGNTIYF TGTGCCAGCAGTAACCTCTCTGGCAGGGGAAACACCATATATTTT
once TRBJ2-1 TRBD1 TRBV19 CASRMDRGSYNEQFF TGTGCCAGTCGTATGGACAGGGGGAGCTACAATGAGCAGTTCTTC
. TRBJ2-2 TRBD2 TRBV29-1 CSVPGGLAGVTGELFF TGCAGCGTCCCCGGCGGGCTAGCGGGAGTTACCGGGGAGCTGTTTTTT
. TRBJ1-4 . TRBV5-6 CASSFYSGAGGLFF TGTGCCAGCAGCTTTTATTCTGGCGCTGGGGGCTTGTTTTTT
. TRBJ2-5 TRBD1 TRBV14 CASSQGQGVSWETQYF TGTGCCAGCAGCCAAGGACAGGGGGTCTCTTGGGAGACCCAGTACTTC
. TRBJ2-2 . TRBV5-8 CASSFYTGELFF TGTGCCAGCAGCTTTTACACCGGGGAGCTGTTTTTT
. TRBJ2-6 . TRBV5-8 CASSLRRANVLTF TGTGCCAGCAGCCTTCGTAGGGCCAACGTCCTGACTTTC
. TRBJ2-3 . TRBV5-1 CASSLAGTVRSTDTQYF TGCGCCAGCAGCTTGGCGGGGACCGTCCGAAGCACAGATACGCAGTATTTT
. TRBJ2-7 TRBD2 TRBV5-1 CASSPIAGGTYEQYF TGCGCCAGCAGCCCCATAGCGGGAGGGACCTACGAGCAGTACTTC
. TRBJ2-3 TRBD2 TRBV11-1 CASSPGLAGGQGIDTQYF TGTGCCAGCAGCCCCGGACTAGCGGGGGGGCAAGGAATAGATACGCAGTATTTT
. TRBJ1-5 TRBD1 TRBV7-2 CASSLAFRGRGQPQHF TGTGCCAGCAGCTTAGCCTTCAGGGGGCGCGGTCAGCCCCAGCATTTT
. TRBJ1-1 . TRBV6-5 CASSYRGFAEAFF TGTGCCAGCAGTTACAGGGGGTTCGCTGAAGCTTTCTTT
. TRBJ1-6 . TRBV30 CAWSLQGNNSPLHF TGTGCCTGGAGTTTGCAGGGGAATAATTCACCCCTCCACTTT
. TRBJ1-5 . TRBV19 CASSSTGISNQPQHF TGTGCCAGTAGTTCCACCGGGATTAGCAATCAGCCCCAGCATTTT
. TRBJ2-5 . TRBV7-7 CASSLGHDVGTQYF TGTGCTAGCAGCTTAGGGCACGACGTGGGGACCCAGTACTTC
. TRBJ1-2 TRBD1 TRBV5-5 CASSFSAGQGYGYTF TGTGCCAGCAGCTTCTCTGCGGGACAGGGATATGGCTACACCTTC
. TRBJ2-3 TRBD2 TRBV27 CASSPTFLAGTDTQYF TGTGCCAGCAGCCCAACCTTCTTAGCGGGGACAGATACGCAGTATTTT
. TRBJ2-1 . TRBV9 CASSDREGTYNEQFF TGTGCCAGCAGCGACAGGGAGGGCACCTACAATGAGCAGTTCTTC
. TRBJ2-5 TRBD2 TRBV6-6 CASSYAGLAGETQYF TGTGCCAGCAGTTACGCCGGACTAGCGGGAGAGACCCAGTACTTC
. TRBJ2-1 . TRBV7-2 CASSRQSEGNEQFF TGTGCCAGCAGCAGACAGTCTGAGGGCAATGAGCAGTTCTTC
. TRBJ2-1 TRBD2 TRBV19 CASTTGTSSNEQFF TGTGCCAGTACGACCGGGACTAGCTCCAATGAGCAGTTCTTC
. TRBJ2-7 TRBD2 TRBV11-2 CASSSSGLSSYEQYF TGTGCCAGCAGCTCTAGCGGTCTGAGCTCCTACGAGCAGTACTTC
. TRBJ1-3 . TRBV19 CASSSQGLTSGNTIYF TGTGCCAGTAGTTCCCAGGGCCTTACCTCTGGAAACACCATATATTTT
. TRBJ2-7 . TRBV11-2 CASSPGVVIYEQYF TGTGCCAGCAGCCCAGGGGTTGTTATCTACGAGCAGTACTTC
. TRBJ1-3 . TRBV5-1 CASSTGTLSGNTIYF TGCGCCAGCAGCACCGGGACTCTCTCTGGAAACACCATATATTTT